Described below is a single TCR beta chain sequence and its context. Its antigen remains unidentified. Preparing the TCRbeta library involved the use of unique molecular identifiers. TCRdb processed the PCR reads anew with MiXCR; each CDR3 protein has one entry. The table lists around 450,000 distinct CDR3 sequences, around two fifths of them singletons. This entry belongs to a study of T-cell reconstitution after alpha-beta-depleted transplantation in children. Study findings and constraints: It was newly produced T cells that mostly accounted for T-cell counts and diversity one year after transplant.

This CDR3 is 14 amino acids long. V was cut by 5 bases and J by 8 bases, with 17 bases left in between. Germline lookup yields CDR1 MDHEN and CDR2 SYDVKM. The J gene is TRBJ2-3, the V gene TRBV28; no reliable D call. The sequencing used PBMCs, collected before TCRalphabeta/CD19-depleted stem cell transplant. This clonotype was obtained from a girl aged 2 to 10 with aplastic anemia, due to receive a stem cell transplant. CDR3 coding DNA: TGTGCCAGCAGTCCCAACCACCCAGCTGGTACGCAGTATTTT. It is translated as CASSPNHPAGTQYF.